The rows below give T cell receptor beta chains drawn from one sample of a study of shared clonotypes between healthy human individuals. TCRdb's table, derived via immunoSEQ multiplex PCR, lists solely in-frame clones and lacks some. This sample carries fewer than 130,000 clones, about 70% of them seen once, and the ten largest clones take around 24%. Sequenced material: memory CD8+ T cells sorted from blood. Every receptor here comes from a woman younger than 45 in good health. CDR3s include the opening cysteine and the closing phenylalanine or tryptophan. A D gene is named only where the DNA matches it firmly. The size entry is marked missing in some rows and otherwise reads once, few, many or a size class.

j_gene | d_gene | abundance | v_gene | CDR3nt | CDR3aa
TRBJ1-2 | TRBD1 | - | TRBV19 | TGTGCCAGTAGTACACTGGACAGGGGCTATGGCTACACCTTC | CASSTLDRGYGYTF
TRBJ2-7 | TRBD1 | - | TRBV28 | TGTGCCAGCAGTCCCGAAACAGGGGTTCGCTCCTACGAGCAGTACTTC | CASSPETGVRSYEQYF
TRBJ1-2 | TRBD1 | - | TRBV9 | TGTGCCAGCAGCGGACGCCGGGACAGGGGTTCTTATGGCTACACCTTC | CASSGRRDRGSYGYTF
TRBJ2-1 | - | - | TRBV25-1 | TGTGCCAGCAGTGAAACAGGTTTGGGGAACAATGAGCAGTTCTTC | CASSETGLGNNEQFF
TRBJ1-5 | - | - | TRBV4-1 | TGCGCCAGCAGCCAAGAATCAGGGTTAGGCAATCAGCCCCAGCATTTT | CASSQESGLGNQPQHF
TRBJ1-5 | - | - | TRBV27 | TGTGCCAGCAGTGGCCAGGGTGGGCATCAGCCCCAGCATTTT | CASSGQGGHQPQHF
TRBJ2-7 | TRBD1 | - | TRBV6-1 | TGTGCCAGCGGTGGACAGGGTACCGTCTACGAGCAGTACTTC | CASGGQGTVYEQYF
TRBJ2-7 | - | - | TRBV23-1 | TGCGCCAGCAGTTGGGGACTGGATCCCTACGAGCAGTACTTC | CASSWGLDPYEQYF
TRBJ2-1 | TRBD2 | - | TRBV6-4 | TGTGCCAGCAGTGACACCTCTAGCGGGAACTACAATGAGCAGTTCTTC | CASSDTSSGNYNEQFF
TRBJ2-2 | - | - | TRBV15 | TGTGCCACCAGCAGAGATGGGCCAGGGGAGGTGACCGGGGAGCTGTTTTTT | CATSRDGPGEVTGELFF
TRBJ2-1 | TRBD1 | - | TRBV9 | TGTGCCAGCAGCGATCGGGACAGCCCCAATGAGCAGTTCTTC | CASSDRDSPNEQFF
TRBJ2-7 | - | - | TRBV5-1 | TGCGCCAGCAGCTTAAGTGGGACGGGATCCTACGAGCAGTACTTC | CASSLSGTGSYEQYF
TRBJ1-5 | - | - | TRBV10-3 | TGTGCCATCAGTGAGTCTTGGGGGGATAGCAATCAGCCCCAGCATTTT | CAISESWGDSNQPQHF
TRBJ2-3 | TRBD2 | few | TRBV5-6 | TGTGCCAGCAGCTGGGCGGGAGCGGGAGGCCCCCTCAAGGGGCAGTATTTT | CASSWAGAGGPLKGQYF